This TCR beta chain was obtained from a study of blood T cell repertoires in COVID-19. Turning to the study itself: The cDNA or gDNA used as material had been derived from T cells, B-cell-depleted T cells, or PBMCs.

The germline CDR1 and CDR2 sequences are MNHEY and SVGAGI. Trimming took off 5 bases at V and 3 bases at J, with 10 bases between the two ends. The CDR3 sequence is 13 residues long. TCRdb keeps only in-frame clones here, not all; method: immunoSEQ multiplex PCR. The table records 25,000 to 35,000 clones, about 86% of them present only once. The receptor comes from a human donor in a cohort sampled during active COVID-19. The V and J genes are TRBV6-5 and TRBJ1-2; D remains unclear. The sequencing input was peripheral blood. CDR3 in DNA: TGTGCCAGCAGTCGAGCGCGGGACTATGGCTACACCTTC. As protein: CASSRARDYGYTF.